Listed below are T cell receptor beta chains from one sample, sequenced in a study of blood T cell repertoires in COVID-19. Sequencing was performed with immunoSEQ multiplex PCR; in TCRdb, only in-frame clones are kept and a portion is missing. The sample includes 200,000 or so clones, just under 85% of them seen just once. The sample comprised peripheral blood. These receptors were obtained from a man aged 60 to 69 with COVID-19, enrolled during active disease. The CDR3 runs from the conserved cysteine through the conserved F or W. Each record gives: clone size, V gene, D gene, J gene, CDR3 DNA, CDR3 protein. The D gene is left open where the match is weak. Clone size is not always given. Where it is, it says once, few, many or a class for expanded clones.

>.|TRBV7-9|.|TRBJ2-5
TGTGCCAGCAGCTTATCCGGGACAACTCAAGAGACCCAGTACTTC
CASSLSGTTQETQYF
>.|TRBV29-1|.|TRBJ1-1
TGCAGCGTTCGGACAGCCGGCGAAGCTTTCTTT
CSVRTAGEAFF
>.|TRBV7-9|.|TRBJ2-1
TGTGCCAGCAGCCCGCAGGAGCAGTTCTTC
CASSPQEQFF
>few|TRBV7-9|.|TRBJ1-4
TGTGCCAGCAGCCCGCAAATGACGGGAAGACTTGAAAAACTGTTTTTT
CASSPQMTGRLEKLFF
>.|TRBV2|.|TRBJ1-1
TGTGCCAGAAGTGGGGGGAGGTTCACTGAAGCTTTCTTT
CARSGGRFTEAFF
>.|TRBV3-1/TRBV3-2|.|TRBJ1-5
TGTGCCAGCAGCCAAGATCGTGGCCAGCCCCAGCATTTT
CASSQDRGQPQHF
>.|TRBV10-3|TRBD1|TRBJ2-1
TGTGCCATCAGTGATATGGGGACAGGGGCTGGGTTCTTC
CAISDMGTGAGFF
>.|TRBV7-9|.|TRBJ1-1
TGTGCCAGCAGCTTCACAGTGAACACTGAAGCTTTCTTT
CASSFTVNTEAFF
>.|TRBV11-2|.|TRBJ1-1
TGTGCCAGCAGCTTAGACAGGTTGAACACTGAAGCTTTCTTT
CASSLDRLNTEAFF
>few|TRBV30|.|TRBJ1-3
TGTGCCTGGAGCCCACTGGGTCGGGGGTTTGGAAACACCATATATTTT
CAWSPLGRGFGNTIYF